This T cell receptor beta chain was profiled in a study of T cell repertoires in cytomegalovirus infection. The overall study: CMV infection together with matching HLA type was indicated by public TCR beta signatures.

MiXCR, applied by TCRdb to the reads, yields one record per CDR3 protein. The data contain roughly 300,000 distinct CDR3 sequences, more than 8% of them singletons. This clonotype was seen more than once but under ten times. As yet, its antigen is unknown. CDR1 and CDR2 (germline): MNHNY, SVGAGI (reference sequence). V trimming: 0 bases; J trimming: 0 bases; junction bases outside the gene matches: 5. The CDR3 contains 17 residues. Study-wide results and limits: CMV-specific TCR beta clonotypes restricted by HLA-C were the ones dominating the ex vivo response.

This chain joins TRBV6-6 and TRBJ2-1; 7 nucleotides align to TRBD2. The sequence was collected from a human donor in good health (CMV status not recorded). Some clones in this sample may be carry-over from other donors' samples. The sample comprised PBMCs. The CDR3 is CASSYSTSSSSYNEQFF. The CDR3 DNA sequence: TGTGCCAGCAGTTACTCGACTAGCAGTAGCTCCTACAATGAGCAGTTCTTC.